This is a list of T cell receptor beta chains from one sample in a study of PD-1 blockade in classical Hodgkin lymphoma. Here immunoSEQ multiplex PCR was the method, and the copy in TCRdb shows in-frame clones only, minus some. The repertoire holds tens of thousands of clones, with 85% to 90% as singletons. The sequencing input was CD4+ T cells from blood. The receptors stem from a human donor with classical Hodgkin lymphoma. Each CDR3 is given with its conserved first and last residue. A D gene is named only where the DNA matches it firmly. Rows give clone size only sometimes, using once, few, many, or a class for an expanded clone.

J,length,D,V,size,DNA,CDR3
TRBJ1-1,15,NA,TRBV5-6,NA,TGTGCCAGCAGCGCCAGGGTTGCGGGAGGGACTGAAGCTTTCTTT,CASSARVAGGTEAFF
TRBJ1-5,16,NA,TRBV30,once,TGTGCCTGGAGTGACCCTCCGGCAGGGTGGAATCAGCCCCAGCATTTT,CAWSDPPAGWNQPQHF
TRBJ2-5,16,TRBD2,TRBV4-3,NA,TGCGCCAGCAGCCAAGAGGGCCTAGCGGGAGTAGAGACCCAGTACTTC,CASSQEGLAGVETQYF
TRBJ2-5,11,NA,TRBV12-5,NA,TGTGCTAGTGGTTTTAGGGAGACCCAGTACTTC,CASGFRETQYF
TRBJ1-4,14,NA,TRBV18,NA,TGTGCCAGCTCACGATCAGGGACTAATGAAAAACTGTTTTTT,CASSRSGTNEKLFF
TRBJ2-3,13,NA,TRBV5-6,NA,TGTGCCAGCAGCCGGAAACTCACAGATACGCAGTATTTT,CASSRKLTDTQYF
TRBJ1-5,15,TRBD1,TRBV2,NA,TGTGCCAGCAGTCCAGACAGGGGCCGTAATCAGCCCCAGCATTTT,CASSPDRGRNQPQHF
TRBJ2-1,17,TRBD1,TRBV7-9,NA,TGTGCCAGCAGCAAAACAACCGGGACAGGGGGAAACAATGAGCAGTTCTTC,CASSKTTGTGGNNEQFF
TRBJ1-1,14,NA,TRBV19,few,TGTGCCAGTACCGCGGGACCCAAGAACACTGAAGCTTTCTTT,CASTAGPKNTEAFF
TRBJ1-6,15,TRBD1,TRBV7-6,NA,TGTGCCAGCAGCCCTACTGGGACAGGGTCTACACCCCTCCACTTT,CASSPTGTGSTPLHF
TRBJ2-2,14,NA,TRBV7-9,NA,TGTGCCAGCAGCTTAGTCCCAGGCACCGGGGAGCTGTTTTTT,CASSLVPGTGELFF
TRBJ1-6,14,TRBD1,TRBV11-2,NA,TGTGCCAGCAGACCCGGGACAGTTGGGTCACCCCTCCACTTT,CASRPGTVGSPLHF
TRBJ1-2,13,TRBD1,TRBV5-1,NA,TGCGCCAGCAGCTTACAGGGGGCGGATGGCTACACCTTC,CASSLQGADGYTF
TRBJ2-1,16,TRBD1,TRBV6-5,NA,TGTGCCAGCAGTTACTCGGGACAGACCCTATACAATGAGCAGTTCTTC,CASSYSGQTLYNEQFF
TRBJ1-1,16,NA,TRBV9,NA,TGTGCCAGCAGCGAGAGGGGAGTCAGCCTAGGCACTGAAGCTTTCTTT,CASSERGVSLGTEAFF
TRBJ2-7,14,TRBD1,TRBV6-1,NA,TGTGCCAGCAGCTCCGGGACAGGGACCTACGAGCAGTACTTC,CASSSGTGTYEQYF
TRBJ2-1,17,NA,TRBV25-1,NA,TGTGCCAGCAGTGTCAAGTTTCCGGGACCAGCACACAATGAGCAGTTCTTC,CASSVKFPGPAHNEQFF
TRBJ2-1,15,NA,TRBV7-2,NA,TGTGCCAGCAGCTTTTCAGGGAGCTCCTACAATGAGCAGTTCTTC,CASSFSGSSYNEQFF
TRBJ2-1,13,TRBD1,TRBV15,NA,TGTGCCACCAGCGTAAGACAGGGCGGAGAGCAGTTCTTC,CATSVRQGGEQFF
TRBJ2-7,14,TRBD2,TRBV5-6,once,TGTGCCAGCAGCATTAGCGGGCCGTCCCACGAGCAGTACTTC,CASSISGPSHEQYF
TRBJ2-7,15,NA,TRBV4-3,once,TGCGCCAGCAGCCAAGACCCACGGGGGAGTTACGAGCAGTACTTC,CASSQDPRGSYEQYF
TRBJ1-5,15,TRBD1,TRBV19,once,TGTGCCAGTAGTATCCCGGGACAGGGCAATCAGCCCCAGCATTTT,CASSIPGQGNQPQHF
TRBJ2-3,16,TRBD2,TRBV6-1,NA,TGTGCCAGCAGTGTTTCGACTAGCGGGGGCACAGATACGCAGTATTTT,CASSVSTSGGTDTQYF
TRBJ2-1,15,TRBD1,TRBV7-2,NA,TGTGCCAGCAGCTCGACATCGGACAGGGGCAATGAGCAGTTCTTC,CASSSTSDRGNEQFF
TRBJ1-2,12,TRBD1,TRBV6-5,NA,TGTGCCAGCAGAGCGACAGGGTCTGGCTACACCTTC,CASRATGSGYTF
TRBJ2-1,15,TRBD1,TRBV5-4,NA,TGTGCCAGCAGCCGAGGACAGGGCTCCTACAATGAGCAGTTCTTC,CASSRGQGSYNEQFF
TRBJ1-5,17,NA,TRBV28,NA,TGTGCCAGCAGTACCCCGGTTGGGCGGGGAAGCAATCAGCCCCAGCATTTT,CASSTPVGRGSNQPQHF
TRBJ2-3,13,NA,TRBV7-9,NA,TGTGCCAGCACCCCCGGGGGGCAGGGTACGCAGTATTTT,CASTPGGQGTQYF
TRBJ2-3,16,TRBD2,TRBV11-1,NA,TGTGCCAGCAGCTTAGGACGGCTAGCGGGGTCCGATACGCAGTATTTT,CASSLGRLAGSDTQYF
TRBJ1-1,15,NA,TRBV14,NA,TGTGCCAGCAGCCAATATGTGGGGTTGATCCCTGAAGCTTTCTTT,CASSQYVGLIPEAFF
TRBJ2-3,12,NA,TRBV4-1,NA,TGCGCCAGCAGCCTGGGGGCGGATACGCAGTATTTT,CASSLGADTQYF
TRBJ1-1,12,NA,TRBV30,NA,TGTGCCTGGAGTACCGATAATACTGAAGCTTTCTTT,CAWSTDNTEAFF
TRBJ2-6,18,TRBD1,TRBV19,NA,TGTGCCAGTAGTAAGGTCCCGGGACAGGGATCGGGGGCCAACGTCCTGACTTTC,CASSKVPGQGSGANVLTF
TRBJ2-7,14,NA,TRBV5-1,NA,TGCGCCAGCAGCCGGGAGTTGGGCTCCTACGAGCAGTACTTC,CASSRELGSYEQYF
TRBJ2-3,14,TRBD1,TRBV11-3,NA,TGTGCCAGCAGCACCGGGACAGGCACAGATACGCAGTATTTT,CASSTGTGTDTQYF
TRBJ2-1,14,NA,TRBV28,NA,TGTGCCAGTACGGGGCATGGGTTCTACAATGAGCAGTTCTTC,CASTGHGFYNEQFF
TRBJ2-1,11,NA,TRBV19,NA,TGTGCCAGTAGTATGGGACCGGTTGAGTTCTTC,CASSMGPVEFF
TRBJ1-2,13,TRBD1,TRBV2,NA,TGTGCCAGCACCAAGGGACAGGTGGATGGCTACACCTTC,CASTKGQVDGYTF
TRBJ2-7,13,NA,TRBV7-2,NA,TGTGCCAGCAGCGAACGGACGGCGAGCGAGCAGTACTTC,CASSERTASEQYF
TRBJ1-2,13,NA,TRBV2,few,TGTGCCAGCAGTGAAGAGGGGAACTATGGCTACACCTTC,CASSEEGNYGYTF
TRBJ1-6,14,NA,TRBV6-1,once,TGTGCCAGCAGACACCCGGGTGCTAATTCACCCCTCCACTTT,CASRHPGANSPLHF
TRBJ2-1,15,TRBD2,TRBV9,NA,TGTGCCAGCAGCCCTAGACTAGCAGGGTACAATGAGCAGTTCTTC,CASSPRLAGYNEQFF